Given below is one T cell receptor beta chain in context. What it recognizes is unknown. This sample was taken from a study of OX40 agonist ivuxolimab in advanced cancers. Overall study context: Prior anti-PD-1, anti-PD-L1 or anti-CTLA-4 therapy did not bar entry, and less than 50% had some. General study points: The study observed clonal expansion of CD4+ and CD8+ blood T cells by week 6 at 0.1 to 3.0 mg/kg.

Profiled with immunoSEQ multiplex PCR; TCRdb holds only in-frame clones, not every one. The data contain about 77,000 clones, over 70% of them singletons. Patients who had autoimmune disease history or got systemic immunosuppression were left out. V was clipped by 2 bases and J by 7 bases; unmatched bases: 7. CDR1 is SGHTS and CDR2 is YDEGEE in the germline V gene. The CDR3 contains 15 residues. The J gene is TRBJ2-1, the V gene TRBV5-8; 9 positions match TRBD1. The TCR comes from an adult with an advanced solid tumor such as melanoma, head and neck, liver or kidney cancer. The source material was CD4+ or CD8+ T cells sorted from blood, sampled in a trial of the OX40 agonist ivuxolimab. In DNA, the CDR3 is TGTGCCAGCAGCTTTAAGGACAGGGGACGGAATGAGCAGTTCTTC. Its translation is CASSFKDRGRNEQFF. Drawing the rest from reference TRBV5-8 and TRBJ2-1, the complete variable domain is EAGVTQSPTHLIKTRGQQATLRCSPISGHTSVYWYQQALGLGLQFLLWYDEGEERNRGNFPPRFSGRQFPNYSSELNVNALELEDSALYLCASSFKDRGRNEQFFGPGTRLTVL.